This T cell receptor beta chain was sequenced in a study of regulatory T cells in long-lasting Graves disease. Overall study findings and caveats: Among the persistent patients, roughly 2,500 public clonotypes were shared, more than the approximately 1,000 shared among new patients. Reduced TCR diversity was observed in persistent Graves' patients versus newly diagnosed patients.

Relying on iRepertoire HTBI primers and Arm-PCR of CDR3 regions, the team built TCR beta libraries. Each CDR3 protein gets one entry after TCRdb re-called the multiplex PCR reads with MiXCR. Here the sample spans 400,000 to 500,000 distinct CDR3 sequences, less than 25% being singletons. This clonotype was counted many times. As yet, its antigen is unknown. Sample time point: persistent/refractory GD, antithyroid drugs over 5 years with positive TRAb. The TCR library used RNA extracted from PBMCs. It was American Thyroid Association guidelines that determined Graves' disease diagnosis. Germline CDR1 is SGHVS and CDR2 is FQNEAQ. This CDR3 is 16 amino acids long. The V end lost 2 bases, the J end lost 1 base, and 14 bases lay between the germline ends.

This sequence was found in a female donor with Graves disease. The sequencing here drew on peripheral blood mononuclear cells (PBMCs), taken when the disease was refractory, from a patient treated with antithyroid drugs. This chain connects TRBV7-8 to TRBJ1-1; D gene ambiguous. CDR3 protein: CASSLPTNLANTEAFF. The CDR3 DNA reads TGTGCCAGCAGCTTACCGACAAACCTGGCGAACACTGAAGCTTTCTTT.